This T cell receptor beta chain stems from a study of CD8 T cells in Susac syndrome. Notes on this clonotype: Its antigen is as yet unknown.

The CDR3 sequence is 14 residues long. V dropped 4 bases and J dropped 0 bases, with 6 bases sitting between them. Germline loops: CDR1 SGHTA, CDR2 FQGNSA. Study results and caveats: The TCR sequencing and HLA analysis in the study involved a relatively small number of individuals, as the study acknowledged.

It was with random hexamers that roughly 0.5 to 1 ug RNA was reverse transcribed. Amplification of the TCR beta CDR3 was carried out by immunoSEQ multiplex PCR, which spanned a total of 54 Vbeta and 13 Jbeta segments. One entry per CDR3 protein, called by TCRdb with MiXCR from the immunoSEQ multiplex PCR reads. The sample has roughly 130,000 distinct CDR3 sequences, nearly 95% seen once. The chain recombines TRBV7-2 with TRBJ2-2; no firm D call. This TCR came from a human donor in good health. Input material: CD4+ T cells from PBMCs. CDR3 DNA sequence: TGTGCCAGCAGCTCTGGATCGAACACCGGGGAGCTGTTTTTT. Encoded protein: CASSSGSNTGELFF.